These 28 T cell receptor beta chains share one sample of origin, sequenced in a study of cytomegalovirus exposure and HLA in healthy donors. This PCR relied on a set of 60 Vbeta primers and 13 Jbeta primers. Here immunoSEQ multiplex PCR was the method, and the copy in TCRdb shows in-frame clones only, minus some. The sample includes around 150,000 clones, roughly 70% of them seen just once. Sequencing was carried out using PBMCs. These receptors were collected from a woman aged 25 to 39 in good health and CMV-seronegative.

The CDR3 loop is CASSLVGGKPQHF. CDR3 DNA: TGTGCCAGCAGTTTAGTAGGGGGCAAGCCCCAGCATTTT. V usage is TRBV28 and J usage is TRBJ1-5; 7 nucleotides agree with TRBD1. The V gene end was trimmed by 2 bases and the J gene end by 8 bases; junction bases not matched to a gene: 3. The CDR3 is made up of 13 amino acids. CDR1 and CDR2 (germline): MDHEN, SYDVKM.

This sequence joins TRBV4-1 and TRBJ2-1, with TRBD2 matching over 10 bases. CDR1 and CDR2 (germline): MGHRA, YSYEKL. This CDR3 region has 14 residues. V shed 6 bases, J shed 6 bases, and the junction held 5 bases outside the gene matches. The DNA for the CDR3 is TGCGCCAGCAGGTCAGCGGGGGGGCCCAATGAGCAGTTCTTC. It yields the protein CASRSAGGPNEQFF.

The chain uses TRBV11-2 and TRBJ2-2; D not resolved. Germline lookup yields CDR1 SGHAT and CDR2 FQNNGV. Trimming took 1 base from V and 3 from J, leaving 9 bases between them. This CDR3 has 15 amino acids. CDR3 residues: CASSLARSYTGELFF. The CDR3 DNA follows: TGTGCCAGCAGCTTAGCCAGGTCCTACACCGGGGAGCTGTTTTTT.

In this sample, this clone turned up a few times. The DNA of the CDR3 is TGTGCCAGCAGCCCGGTCTCTGGGGCCAACGTCCTGACTTTC. Protein: CASSPVSGANVLTF. The chain couples TRBV5-6 to TRBJ2-6, with D uncertain. From germline, CDR1 is SGHDT and CDR2 YYEEEE. CDR3 length: 14 residues. V dropped 4 bases and J dropped 0 bases, with 5 bases sitting between them.

The chain carries TRBV4-1 and TRBJ1-1, with no clear D. Trimming took off 5 bases at V and 3 bases at J, with 10 bases between the two ends. Germline CDR1 is MGHRA and CDR2 is YSYEKL. The CDR3 runs to 13 residues. For the CDR3, the DNA is TGCGCCAGCAGCTTCCACATATACACTGAAGCTTTCTTT. Protein sequence: CASSFHIYTEAFF.

In its sample, this clone was seen a few times. The chain joins TRBV7-2 to TRBJ2-5, with D perhaps TRBD2 (5 bases). Germline V CDR1 and CDR2: SGHTA, FQGNSA. V lost 5 bases and J lost 11, with 15 bases in between. The CDR3 runs 12 residues. CDR3 loop: CASSHRETGQYF. CDR3 sequence (DNA): TGTGCCAGCAGCCACCGGGAAACGGGGCAGTACTTC. Together with reference TRBV7-2 and TRBJ2-5, the CDR3 gives the full variable domain: GAGVSQSPSNKVTEKGKDVELRCDPISGHTALYWYRQSLGQGLEFLIYFQGNSAPDKSGLPSDRFSAERTGGSVSTLTIQRTQQEDSAVYLCASSHRETGQYFGPGTRLLVL.

The V gene is TRBV5-4, the J gene TRBJ2-3; tentatively, D is TRBD1 (7 bases). Between the trimmed V and J ends, which lost 3 bases and 0 bases, there was a span of 14 bases. The CDR3 has 16 residues. Germline values: CDR1 SGHNT, CDR2 YYREEE (reference sequence). The CDR3 nucleotides read TGTGCCAGCAGCTGGGGCAGGGGGGAGAGCACAGATACGCAGTATTTT. Amino acid sequence: CASSWGRGESTDTQYF.

The chain has TRBV15 and TRBJ1-1, with D possibly TRBD1 on 5 matching bases. CDR1 LNHNV and CDR2 YYDKDF come from the germline V gene (reference sequence). This CDR3 is built from 15 residues. The V end lost 4 bases, the J end lost 1 base, and 13 bases lay between the germline ends. CDR3 in DNA: TGTGCCACCAGCAATCTAACAGGATGGAACACTGAAGCTTTCTTT. This sequence encodes CATSNLTGWNTEAFF. Full variable domain (outside the CDR3, taken from reference TRBV15 and TRBJ1-1): DAMVIQNPRYQVTQFGKPVTLSCSQTLNHNVMYWYQQKSSQAPKLLFHYYDKDFNNEADTPDNFQSRRPNTSFCFLDIRSPGLGDTAMYLCATSNLTGWNTEAFFGQGTRLTVV.

The chain combines TRBV6-5 with TRBJ1-2; D not certain. CDR1 is MNHEY and CDR2 is SVGAGI in the germline V gene. CDR3 length: 12 residues. Trimming took off 2 bases at V and 6 bases at J, with 7 bases between the two ends. CDR3 nucleotides: TGTGCCAGCAGTTACGGTCGGGATGGCTACACCTTC. Encoded protein: CASSYGRDGYTF.

The chain carries TRBV18 and TRBJ2-3; the match to TRBD1 covers 12 bases. CDR1 is KGHSH, CDR2 LQKENI, per germline. V lost 3 bases, J lost 4 bases, and 5 bases stayed unmatched. The CDR3 is 16 residues long. CDR3 in amino acids: CASSPRDRGQSDTQYF. CDR3 nucleotides: TGTGCCAGCTCACCCAGGGACAGGGGGCAGTCAGATACGCAGTATTTT.

The sample holds a few counts of this clone. The rearrangement joins TRBV27 to TRBJ2-7; no definite D call. This CDR3 region has 13 residues. CDR1 and CDR2 (germline): MNHEY, SMNVEV (reference sequence). The germline V and J ends were trimmed by 0 bases and 3 bases, with 6 bases remaining between them. In DNA form, the CDR3 reads TGTGCCAGCAGTTTATCGGGCAGCTACGAGCAGTACTTC. It codes for CASSLSGSYEQYF.

This chain links TRBV6-4 with TRBJ2-1, with a tentative D call TRBD2 (5 bases). The V and J ends lost 1 base and 8 bases respectively, with 18 bases between them. Germline V lookup: CDR1 MRHNA, CDR2 SNTAGT. The CDR3 is made up of 16 amino acids. For the CDR3, the DNA is TGTGCCAGCAGTGACTGGGCTAGCTCCCAGAGGGATGAGCAGTTCTTC. Protein product: CASSDWASSQRDEQFF.

The chain is built from TRBV7-2 and TRBJ1-5; D gene uncertain. Germline loops: CDR1 SGHTA, CDR2 FQGNSA. This CDR3 has 13 amino acids. V was trimmed by 3 bases and J by 6 bases, leaving 9 bases between them. The CDR3 region is CASSFSGGQPQHF. The CDR3 nucleotides are TGTGCCAGCAGCTTTAGTGGAGGTCAGCCCCAGCATTTT.

The chain combines TRBV9 with TRBJ2-3; 10 bases fit TRBD2. This CDR3 has 16 residues. The ends lost 3 bases at V and 2 bases at J; junction bases unmatched: 6. Germline CDR1 SGDLS, CDR2 YYNGEE. The CDR3 nucleotides are TGTGCCAGCAGCGATACTAGCGGGGCCGACACAGATACGCAGTATTTT. Translated, it gives CASSDTSGADTDTQYF.

This chain links TRBV18 with TRBJ2-5; 13 bases agree with TRBD2. The DNA end is a closer match to TRBJ2-7, so the J assignment may be wrong. Germline V gives CDR1 KGHSH, CDR2 LQKENI. The CDR3 loop spans 15 amino acids. The CDR3 bases are TGTGCCAGCTCACCACGGACTAGCGGGAGCTACGAGCAGTACTTC. Translation: CASSPRTSGSYEQYF.

The CDR3: CASSPLGDTEAFF. The CDR3 coding sequence is TGTGCCAGCAGCCCTCTCGGGGACACTGAAGCTTTCTTT. The chain links TRBV7-9 to TRBJ1-1; D is ambiguous. V gave up 5 bases and J gave up 3 bases, with 10 bases separating them. The CDR3 consists of 13 residues. Germline values: CDR1 SEHNR, CDR2 FQNEAQ (reference sequence).

V is TRBV30 and J is TRBJ1-1; TRBD1 agrees at 7 bases. The CDR3 sequence is 13 residues long. V gave up 4 bases and J gave up 1 base; unmatched junction bases: 3. Germline V gene lookup returns CDR1 GTSNPN and CDR2 SVGIG (reference sequence). The DNA for the CDR3 is TGTGCCTGGACGGGACAGTGGAACACTGAAGCTTTCTTT. Amino acids: CAWTGQWNTEAFF.

This clone has only one observation. The chain carries TRBV11-2 and TRBJ2-2; a possible D gene is TRBD1 (6 bases). The CDR3 loop spans 14 amino acids. Germline lookup yields CDR1 SGHAT and CDR2 FQNNGV. Trimming pared 2 bases from V and 6 bases from J, leaving 10 bases between. This CDR3 reads CASSLPWTAGELFF. The DNA for the CDR3 is TGTGCCAGCAGCTTACCATGGACAGCCGGGGAGCTGTTTTTT.

This clone appeared once. At one boundary the junction diverges from the germline segment, which might be a read error. The V gene is TRBV7-9, the J gene TRBJ2-7, with no clear D. This CDR3 is built from 12 residues. The germline V gene encodes CDR1 SEHNR and CDR2 FQNEAQ (reference sequence). This CDR3 is CSSSLGTYEQYF. CDR3 sequence (DNA): TGTTCCAGCAGCTTAGGTACCTACGAGCAGTACTTC.

This clone was recorded a few times. The V gene is TRBV19, the J gene TRBJ1-5, with 7 bases lining up with TRBD1. Germline loops: CDR1 LNHDA, CDR2 SQIVND (reference sequence). The length of the CDR3 is 16 residues. With V trimmed by 5 bases and J by 0 bases, 7 bases remained unmatched. For the CDR3, the DNA is TGTGCCAGTAGTGCACCGACAGGGTATAGCAATCAGCCCCAGCATTTT. As protein: CASSAPTGYSNQPQHF.

On this clone itself: Other nucleotide sequences from this sample produce the same CDR3. The chain joins TRBV9 to TRBJ2-1, with D tentatively TRBD2 (5 bases). CDR1 and CDR2 from the germline V gene are SGDLS and YYNGEE. The length of the CDR3 is 14 residues. The V gene lost 0 bases and the J gene lost 3 bases, with 7 bases spanning the gap. The CDR3 DNA reads TGTGCCAGCAGCGTAGAAGGGAGCTACAATGAGCAGTTCTTC. Its translation: CASSVEGSYNEQFF.

The V and J genes are TRBV7-9 and TRBJ2-1; 13 bases align to TRBD2. CDR3 length equals 15 residues. Germline V gene lookup returns CDR1 SEHNR and CDR2 FQNEAQ (reference sequence). V shed 5 bases, J shed 9 bases, and the junction held 7 bases outside the gene matches. In DNA form, the CDR3 reads TGTGCCAGCAGCCCTACTAGCGGGGGGGCCTTTGAGCAGTTCTTC. It specifies CASSPTSGGAFEQFF.

The chain joins TRBV2 to TRBJ2-7; TRBD1 might be the D (6 bases). Germline CDR1 reads SNHLY; CDR2 reads FYNNEI. V was shortened by 4 bases and J by 3 bases, with 7 bases between the two germline ends. The CDR3 covers 12 residues. CDR3 DNA sequence: TGTGCCAGCAGTGTGGACAGCTACGAGCAGTACTTC. It codes for CASSVDSYEQYF. Full variable domain (missing parts from reference TRBV2 and TRBJ2-7): EPEVTQTPSHQVTQMGQEVILRCVPISNHLYFYWYRQILGQKVEFLVSFYNNEISEKSEIFDDQFSVERPDGSNFTLKIRSTKLEDSAMYFCASSVDSYEQYFGPGTRLTVT.

The table lists this clone with a few counts. V is TRBV5-8 and J is TRBJ1-4; 7 bases match TRBD1. The CDR3 extends over 15 amino acids. Germline CDR1 reads SGHTS; CDR2 reads YDEGEE. The V segment lost 3 bases and the J segment 8 bases; nucleotides outside the gene matches: 10. CDR3 sequence: CASSSTGEGGEKLFF. For the CDR3, the DNA is TGTGCCAGCAGCTCTACAGGGGAAGGTGGGGAAAAACTGTTTTTT.

The gene calls are TRBV7-9 and TRBJ2-1; 10 bases are shared with TRBD2. The germline gives CDR1 SEHNR, CDR2 FQNEAQ (reference sequence). The CDR3 has 16 amino acids. The V gene end was trimmed by 5 bases and the J gene end by 8 bases; junction bases not matched to a gene: 12. CDR3 loop: CASSPPESGGAYEQFF. The CDR3 DNA follows: TGTGCCAGCAGCCCCCCTGAGAGCGGGGGGGCTTATGAGCAGTTCTTC.

V usage is TRBV6-1 and J usage is TRBJ2-1; TRBD1 aligns across 11 bases. The germline gives CDR1 MNHNS, CDR2 SASEGT. V shed 4 bases, J shed 3 bases, and the junction held 8 bases outside the gene matches. The CDR3 has 17 amino acids. The CDR3 DNA follows: TGTGCCAGCAGTGTTATGGGACAGGGGGTAATCTACAATGAGCAGTTCTTC. Protein sequence: CASSVMGQGVIYNEQFF.

This clone has a handful of counts. The rearrangement uses TRBV19 and TRBJ2-5; TRBD2 matches at 8 bases. This CDR3 contains 15 residues. Germline CDR1 is LNHDA and CDR2 is SQIVND (reference sequence). V dropped 4 bases and J dropped 4; count of bases not matched to a gene: 8. Here the CDR3 DNA reads TGTGCCAGTAGTACGGTAGCGGGAACGGGAGAGACCCAGTACTTC. Translating it yields CASSTVAGTGETQYF. Full variable domain (rest looked up from reference TRBV19 and TRBJ2-5): DGGITQSPKYLFRKEGQNVTLSCEQNLNHDAMYWYRQDPGQGLRLIYYSQIVNDFQKGDIAEGYSVSREKKESFPLTVTSAQKNPTAFYLCASSTVAGTGETQYFGPGTRLLVL.

The chain carries TRBV7-9 and TRBJ2-2; D remains unclear. V was pared by 3 bases and J by 2 bases, with 4 bases between. From germline, CDR1 is SEHNR and CDR2 FQNEAQ (reference sequence). The CDR3 totals 13 residues. CDR3 in amino acids: CASSFVNTGELFF. The CDR3, as DNA: TGTGCCAGCAGCTTCGTAAACACCGGGGAGCTGTTTTTT.